This T cell receptor (beta chain) comes out of a study of shared clonotypes between healthy human individuals. The overall study: Each donor's CD8 memory used one plate, CD8 naive two, each CD4 subset three.

This clone was counted a single time. Each cell subset's genomic DNA was divided evenly among several immunoSEQ plates. Profiling relied on immunoSEQ multiplex PCR, and the TCRdb table lists in-frame clones only, not all of them. The sample holds roughly 1 million clones, about 80% seen once. The CDR3 contains 15 residues. Germline V lookup: CDR1 LGHNA, CDR2 YSLEER. V lost 1 base and J lost 4; bases outside the gene matches: 1. The chain recombines TRBV4-3 with TRBJ2-1; 10 bases line up with TRBD2. The receptor was derived from a man between 18 and 29 years old in good health. Some clones in this sample may be carry-over from other donors' samples. Sequencing input: memory CD4+ T cells from PBMCs. Stated subset: CD45RA-negative fraction. CDR3 DNA sequence: TGCGCCAGCAGCCAAGCTAGCGGGGGTTACAATGAGCAGTTCTTC. This codes for CASSQASGGYNEQFF.